These 15 T cell receptor beta chains originate from one sample sequenced in a study of OX40 agonist ivuxolimab in advanced cancers. Library preparation was by the immunoSEQ multiplex PCR assay. The table was pulled from immuneACCESS by TCRdb, which kept in-frame rearrangements only. Such tables lose some clones; where checked, under half of the loss comes from unresolved V genes, and the rest has no known cause. The sample records tens of thousands of clones, over 75% of which are singletons. Of the sample, over 2% is held by the ten largest clones. The sample consisted of CD4+ or CD8+ T cells sorted from blood, taken in a trial of the OX40 agonist ivuxolimab. The source is an adult with an advanced solid tumor such as melanoma, head and neck, liver or kidney cancer.

This chain links TRBV18 with TRBJ1-3, with D unresolved. Germline CDR1 reads KGHSH; CDR2 reads LQKENI. The ends were cut back, 3 bases at V and 5 bases at J, with 8 bases in the middle. This CDR3 region has 13 residues. DNA of the CDR3: TGTGCCAGCTCACCCCCGAGTAGAAACACCATATATTTT. It specifies CASSPPSRNTIYF.

The chain carries TRBV4-2 and TRBJ2-3; TRBD2 matches 10 bases. V shed 4 bases, J shed 3 bases, and the junction held 7 bases outside the gene matches. Germline CDR1 reads LGHNA; CDR2 reads YNFKEQ. This CDR3 has 16 residues. The CDR3 DNA reads TGTGCCAGCAGCCTCGATAGCGGGAGGACAACAGATACGCAGTATTTT. It yields the protein CASSLDSGRTTDTQYF.

Written as DNA, the CDR3 is TGTGCCAGCTCAGTCCGGGTCGAGGGGTACGGGCCTGAAAAACTGTTTTTT. It translates to CASSVRVEGYGPEKLFF. The V call is TRBV18, the J call TRBJ1-4; weak D call: TRBD1 (5 bases). This CDR3 contains 17 residues. Germline V gene lookup returns CDR1 KGHSH and CDR2 LQKENI. V was cut by 5 bases and J by 7 bases, with 23 bases left in between.

The J gene is TRBJ1-2, the V gene TRBV9; no clear D gene. The CDR3 loop spans 14 amino acids. The germline V gene encodes CDR1 SGDLS and CDR2 YYNGEE. V shed 4 bases and J shed 4 bases, with 14 bases lying between them. The CDR3 DNA reads as TGTGCCAGCAGCCAGGATCCTGAGGGCTATGGCTACACCTTC. Translated: CASSQDPEGYGYTF.

The sample holds a few counts of this clone. This sequence joins TRBV6-5 and TRBJ1-2; 9 bases are shared with TRBD1. The V gene's germline CDR1 is MNHEY and CDR2 SVGAGI. CDR3 length equals 15 residues. Germline trimming cut 2 bases from V and 3 bases from J; bases unmatched to any gene: 4. The CDR3 sequence is CASSYERTGDYGYTF. In DNA, the CDR3 is TGTGCCAGCAGTTACGAAAGGACAGGGGACTATGGCTACACCTTC.

CDR3 protein: CASSLTSGRIYEQFF. The CDR3 DNA reads as TGCGCCAGCAGCTTGACTAGCGGGAGGATTTATGAGCAGTTCTTC. The chain employs TRBV5-1 and TRBJ2-1; 12 bases match TRBD2. Germline CDR1 is SGHRS and CDR2 is YFSETQ. The trim removed 1 base at V and 8 bases at J, leaving 4 bases unmatched. The CDR3 extends over 15 amino acids.

This rearrangement joins TRBV29-1 to TRBJ1-2; D is undetermined. V was cut by 4 bases and J by 4 bases, with 16 bases left in between. This CDR3 region has 14 residues. CDR1 and CDR2 (germline): SQVTM, ANQGSEA. CDR3 DNA: TGCAGCGTTGGTGAAAGTTTAAGGGCCTATGGCTACACCTTC. It codes for CSVGESLRAYGYTF.

The chain is built from TRBV6-6 and TRBJ2-5; D perhaps matches TRBD1 (5 bases). The CDR3 is 12 residues long. The germline gives CDR1 MNHNY, CDR2 SVGAGI (reference sequence). The ends were cut back, 6 bases at V and 5 bases at J, with 10 bases in the middle. Written as DNA, the CDR3 is TGTGCCAGCAGCCCAGGGTGGGAGACCCAGTACTTC. The encoded protein is CASSPGWETQYF.

The V and J genes are TRBV5-1 and TRBJ1-4, with a possible D match to TRBD1 (6 bases). There are 15 residues in the CDR3. Germline V CDR1 and CDR2: SGHRS, YFSETQ. V was trimmed by 4 bases and J by 3 bases, leaving 13 bases between them. The CDR3, as DNA: TGCGCCAGCAGCCCTGGACAGATCGCTAATGAAAAACTGTTTTTT. Protein: CASSPGQIANEKLFF.

The CDR3 nucleotides read TGTGCCAGCGGGGGCTTTGGAGAGCAGTACTTC. This translates into CASGGFGEQYF. This chain links TRBV27 with TRBJ2-7; D possibly corresponds to TRBD1 (6 bases). V lost 8 bases and J lost 7, with 12 bases in between. There are 11 residues in the CDR3. Germline CDR1 reads MNHEY; CDR2 reads SMNVEV (reference sequence).

The chain uses TRBV2 and TRBJ2-5, with D tentatively TRBD2 (7 bases). V dropped 4 bases and J dropped 0 bases, with 12 bases sitting between them. Germline V gene data show CDR1 as SNHLY and CDR2 as FYNNEI. The CDR3 length is 15 residues. The CDR3 nucleotides are TGTGCCAGCAGTGCTGGCGGGGGCTACCAAGAGACCCAGTACTTC. Translated: CASSAGGGYQETQYF. The full variable domain, rest sourced from reference TRBV2 and TRBJ2-5, is EPEVTQTPSHQVTQMGQEVILRCVPISNHLYFYWYRQILGQKVEFLVSFYNNEISEKSEIFDDQFSVERPDGSNFTLKIRSTKLEDSAMYFCASSAGGGYQETQYFGPGTRLLVL.

The chain carries TRBV6-5 and TRBJ1-3; a weak D match, TRBD1 (5 bases). Per germline, CDR1 MNHEY and CDR2 SVGAGI. With 0 bases removed from V and 9 bases from J, the gap between germline ends came to 12 bases. This CDR3 is 14 amino acids long. CDR3 amino acids: CASSYSDSQGTIYF. DNA of the CDR3: TGTGCCAGCAGTTACTCTGACAGCCAGGGCACCATATATTTT.

The J gene is TRBJ2-1, the V gene TRBV7-2; TRBD2 agrees at 8 bases. Looked up from germline, CDR1 is SGHTA and CDR2 is FQGNSA. The CDR3 has 14 amino acids. V lost 5 bases and J lost 8; bases outside the gene matches: 8. The CDR3 nucleotides read TGTGCCAGCAGCCATAATAGCGGGAAGGATGAGCAGTTCTTC. Its translation: CASSHNSGKDEQFF.

This clone has only a few counts. The sample contains more than one DNA sequence encoding this CDR3. The chain employs TRBV5-1 and TRBJ1-2; tentative D call: TRBD1 (5 bases). Trimming left V 4 bases short and J 0 bases short, with 10 bases between. The V gene's germline CDR1 is SGHRS and CDR2 YFSETQ. The CDR3 length is 14 residues. The CDR3 loop reads CASSLGGTNYGYTF. The CDR3 region has the DNA TGCGCCAGCAGCCTGGGGGGTACTAACTATGGCTACACCTTC.

This clone was detected only a few times. V usage is TRBV5-4 and J usage is TRBJ1-1, with D unclear. Trimming removed 7 bases from V and 1 base from J, with 11 bases in between. The CDR3 spans 13 residues. CDR1 and CDR2 from the germline V gene are SGHNT and YYREEE (reference sequence). The CDR3 loop reads CASAIQANTEAFF. DNA for the CDR3: TGTGCCAGCGCCATACAAGCGAACACTGAAGCTTTCTTT.